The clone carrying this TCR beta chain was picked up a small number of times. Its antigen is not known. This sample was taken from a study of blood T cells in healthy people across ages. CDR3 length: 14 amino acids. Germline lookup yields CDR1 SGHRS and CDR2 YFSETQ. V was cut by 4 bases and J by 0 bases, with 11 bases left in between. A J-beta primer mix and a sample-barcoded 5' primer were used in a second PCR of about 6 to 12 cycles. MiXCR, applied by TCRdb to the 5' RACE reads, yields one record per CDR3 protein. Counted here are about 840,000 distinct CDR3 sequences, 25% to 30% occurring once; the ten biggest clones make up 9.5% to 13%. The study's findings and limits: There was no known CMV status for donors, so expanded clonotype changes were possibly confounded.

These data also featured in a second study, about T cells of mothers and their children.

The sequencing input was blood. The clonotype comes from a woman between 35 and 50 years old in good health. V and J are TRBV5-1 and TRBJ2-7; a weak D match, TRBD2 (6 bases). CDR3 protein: CASSATSTSYEQYF. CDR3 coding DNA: TGCGCCAGCAGCGCCACTAGCACCTCCTACGAGCAGTACTTC.